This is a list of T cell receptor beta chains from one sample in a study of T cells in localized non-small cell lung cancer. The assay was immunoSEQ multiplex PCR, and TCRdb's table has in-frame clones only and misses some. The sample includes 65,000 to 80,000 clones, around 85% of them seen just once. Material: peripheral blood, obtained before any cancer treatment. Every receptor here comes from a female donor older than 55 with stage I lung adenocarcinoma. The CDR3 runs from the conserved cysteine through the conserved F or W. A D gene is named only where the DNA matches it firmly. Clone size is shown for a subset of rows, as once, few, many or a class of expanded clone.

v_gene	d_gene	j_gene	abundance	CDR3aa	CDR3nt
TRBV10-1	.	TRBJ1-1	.	CASSPQNTEAFF	TGCGCCAGCAGTCCCCAAAACACTGAAGCTTTCTTT
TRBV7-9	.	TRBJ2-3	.	CASSRGPTTDTQYF	TGTGCCAGCAGCCGGGGGCCAACCACAGATACGCAGTATTTT
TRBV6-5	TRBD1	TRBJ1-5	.	CASTLRGPPDQPQHF	TGTGCCAGCACCCTGAGGGGGCCCCCCGACCAGCCCCAGCATTTT
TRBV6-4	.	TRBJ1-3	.	CASSESIDYDRFPPGNTIYF	TGTGCCAGCAGTGAATCGATTGATTACGACAGGTTTCCCCCTGGAAACACCATATATTTT
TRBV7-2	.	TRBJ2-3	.	CASSLAGQPYLYTDTQYF	TGTGCCAGCAGCTTAGCGGGGCAGCCCTACCTTTACACAGATACGCAGTATTTT
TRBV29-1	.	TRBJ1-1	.	CSVRDTRGTEAFF	TGCAGCGTTCGGGACACCCGGGGAACTGAAGCTTTCTTT
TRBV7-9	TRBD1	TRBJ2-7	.	CASSLMGTGYEQYF	TGTGCCAGCAGCTTAATGGGGACAGGGTACGAGCAGTACTTC
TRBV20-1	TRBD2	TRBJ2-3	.	CSLAGGDTQYF	TGTTCACTAGCGGGAGGGGATACGCAGTATTTT
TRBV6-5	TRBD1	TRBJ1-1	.	CASSYTGGSEAFF	TGTGCCAGCAGTTACACAGGGGGCTCTGAAGCTTTCTTT
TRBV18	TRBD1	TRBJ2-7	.	CASSITGTGGEQYF	TGTGCCAGCTCAATCACCGGGACAGGGGGCGAGCAGTACTTC
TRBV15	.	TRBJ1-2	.	CATSSGGWGYGYTF	TGTGCCACCAGCAGTGGGGGCTGGGGCTATGGCTACACCTTC
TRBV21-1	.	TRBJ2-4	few	CASSKGTGGSIRAKNIQYF	TGTGCCAGCAGCAAAGGAACAGGCGGATCTATACGAGCCAAAAACATTCAGTACTTC
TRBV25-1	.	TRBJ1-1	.	CASSEFEWTEAFF	TGTGCCAGCAGTGAGTTCGAGTGGACTGAAGCCTTCTTT
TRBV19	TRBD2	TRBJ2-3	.	CASSMRLAGGTDTQYF	TGTGCCAGTAGTATGCGCCTAGCGGGAGGCACAGATACGCAGTATTTT
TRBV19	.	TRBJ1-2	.	CASNPTSRGYGYTF	TGTGCCAGTAATCCGACATCCCGGGGCTATGGCTACACCTTC
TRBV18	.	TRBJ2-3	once	CASSLGRGASTDTQYF	TGTGCCAGCTCACTGGGTAGAGGGGCGAGCACAGATACGCAGTATTTT
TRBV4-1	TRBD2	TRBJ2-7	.	CASSPRGGGGEQYF	TGCGCCAGCAGCCCCCGGGGCGGGGGGGGCGAGCAGTACTTC
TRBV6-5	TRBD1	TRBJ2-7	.	CASSWTGSSYEQYF	TGTGCCAGCAGTTGGACAGGGAGCTCCTACGAGCAGTACTTC
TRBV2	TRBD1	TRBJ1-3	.	CASRDPIQGTGNTIYF	TGTGCCAGCAGGGACCCCATACAGGGGACTGGAAACACCATATATTTT
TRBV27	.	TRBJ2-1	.	CASRTGSSGNEQFF	TGTGCCAGCAGAACAGGCAGTAGTGGAAATGAGCAGTTCTTC
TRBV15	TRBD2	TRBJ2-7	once	CATSRDFVTSGGYEQYF	TGTGCCACCAGCAGAGATTTTGTAACCAGCGGGGGCTACGAGCAGTACTTC
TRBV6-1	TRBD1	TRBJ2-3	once	CASSGTGQGVPDTQYF	TGTGCCAGCAGTGGAACGGGACAGGGAGTTCCAGATACGCAGTATTTT
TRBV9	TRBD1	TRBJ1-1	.	CASSPLDRGATEAFF	TGTGCCAGCAGCCCCCTGGACAGGGGAGCGACTGAAGCTTTCTTT
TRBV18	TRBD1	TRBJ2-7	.	CASSRDRGPYEQYF	TGTGCCAGCTCACGGGACAGGGGGCCGTACGAGCAGTACTTC
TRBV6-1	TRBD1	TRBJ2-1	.	CASSESRTGGPVHEQFF	TGTGCCAGCAGTGAAAGTAGGACAGGGGGCCCCGTTCACGAGCAGTTCTTC
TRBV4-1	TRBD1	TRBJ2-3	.	CASSQTETGGSGGPTDTQYF	TGCGCCAGCAGCCAAACCGAAACAGGGGGCAGCGGCGGCCCCACAGATACGCAGTATTTT
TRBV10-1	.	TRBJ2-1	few	CASSPGPVHNEQFF	TGCGCCAGCAGTCCGGGACCCGTCCACAATGAGCAGTTCTTC
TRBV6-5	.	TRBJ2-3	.	CASSYGTLDTQYF	TGTGCCAGCAGTTACGGGACGTTGGATACGCAGTATTTT
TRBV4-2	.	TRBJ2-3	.	CASSQDRKEVDTQYF	TGTGCCAGCAGCCAAGATAGGAAGGAGGTAGATACGCAGTATTTT
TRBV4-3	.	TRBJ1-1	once	CASSQDLGGYMNTEAFF	TGCGCCAGCAGCCAAGATCTCGGCGGGTACATGAACACTGAAGCTTTCTTT
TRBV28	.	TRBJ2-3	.	CASSPGLWADTQYF	TGTGCCAGCAGTCCAGGGTTATGGGCAGATACGCAGTATTTT